Reported below is one T cell receptor beta chain. Its antigen remains unidentified. This entry comes from a study of cytomegalovirus exposure and HLA in healthy donors. Points from the study as a whole: Analyzed later, association rates of TCRs varied across HLA loci, with DRB1 most and HLA-C fewest. Analysis was carried out at a later point, and it linked a missense DCLRE1C variant to TCR beta V- and J-gene trimming.

The CDR3 extends over 12 amino acids. The V gene's germline CDR1 is SGHRS and CDR2 YFSETQ. The V end lost 2 bases, the J end lost 5 bases, and 7 bases lay between the germline ends. PCR was performed using 60 Vbeta and 13 Jbeta primers. Using immunoSEQ multiplex PCR, the repertoire was profiled, and TCRdb retains in-frame clones only, with some absent. Seen here are some 150,000 clones, under 80% observed once, and the top ten hold around 3.1%. Healthy bone marrow donors formed the donor group. The sequence derives from a female donor in good health and CMV-seronegative. The chain links TRBV5-1 to TRBJ2-5; maybe TRBD1 (6 bases). Material: PBMCs. Written as DNA, the CDR3 is TGCGCCAGCAGCTTCACAGGGGAGACCCAGTACTTC. Residues: CASSFTGETQYF. Supplemented by reference TRBV5-1 and TRBJ2-5, the full variable domain reads KAGVTQTPRYLIKTRGQQVTLSCSPISGHRSVSWYQQTPGQGLQFLFEYFSETQRNKGNFPGRFSGRQFSNSRSEMNVSTLELGDSALYLCASSFTGETQYFGPGTRLLVL.